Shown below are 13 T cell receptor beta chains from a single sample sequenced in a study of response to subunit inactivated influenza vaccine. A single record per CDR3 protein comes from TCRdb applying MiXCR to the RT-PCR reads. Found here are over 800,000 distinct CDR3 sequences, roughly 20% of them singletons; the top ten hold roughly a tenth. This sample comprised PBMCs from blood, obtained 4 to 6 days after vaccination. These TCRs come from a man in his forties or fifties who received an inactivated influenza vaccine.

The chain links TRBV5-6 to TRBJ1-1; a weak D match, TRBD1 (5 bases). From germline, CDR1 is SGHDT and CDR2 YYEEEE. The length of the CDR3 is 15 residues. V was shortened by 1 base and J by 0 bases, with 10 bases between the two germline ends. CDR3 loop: CASSLRTLMNTEAFF. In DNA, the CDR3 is TGTGCCAGCAGCTTGCGGACACTTATGAACACTGAAGCTTTCTTT.

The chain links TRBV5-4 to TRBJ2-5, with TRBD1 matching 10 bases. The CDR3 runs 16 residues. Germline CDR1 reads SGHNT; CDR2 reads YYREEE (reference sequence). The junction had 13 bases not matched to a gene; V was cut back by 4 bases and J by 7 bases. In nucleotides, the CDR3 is TGTGCCAGCAGCGCGACAGGGGGCGCGTTGTCTGTGACCCAGTACTTC. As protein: CASSATGGALSVTQYF. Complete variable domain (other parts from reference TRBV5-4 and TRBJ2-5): ETGVTQSPTHLIKTRGQQVTLRCSSQSGHNTVSWYQQALGQGPQFIFQYYREEENGRGNFPPRFSGLQFPNYSSELNVNALELDDSALYLCASSATGGALSVTQYFGPGTRLLVL.

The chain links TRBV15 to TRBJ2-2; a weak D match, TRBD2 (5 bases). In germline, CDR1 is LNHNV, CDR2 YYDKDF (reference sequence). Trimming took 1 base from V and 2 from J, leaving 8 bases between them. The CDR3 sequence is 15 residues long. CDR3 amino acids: CATSRGTGNTGELFF. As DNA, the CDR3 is TGTGCCACCAGCAGAGGGACTGGAAACACCGGGGAGCTGTTTTTT.

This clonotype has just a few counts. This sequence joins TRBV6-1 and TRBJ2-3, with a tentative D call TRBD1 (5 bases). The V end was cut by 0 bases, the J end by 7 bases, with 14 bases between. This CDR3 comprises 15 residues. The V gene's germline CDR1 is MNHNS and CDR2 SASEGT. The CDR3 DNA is TGTGCCAGCAGTGAAGCCCCCAGGGTTACATATACGCAGTATTTT. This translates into CASSEAPRVTYTQYF.

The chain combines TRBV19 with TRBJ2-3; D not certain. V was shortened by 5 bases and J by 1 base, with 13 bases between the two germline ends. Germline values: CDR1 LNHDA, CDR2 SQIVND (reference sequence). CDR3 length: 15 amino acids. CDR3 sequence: CASSVTIGGTDTQYF. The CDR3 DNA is TGTGCCAGTAGTGTCACCATAGGAGGCACAGATACGCAGTATTTT.

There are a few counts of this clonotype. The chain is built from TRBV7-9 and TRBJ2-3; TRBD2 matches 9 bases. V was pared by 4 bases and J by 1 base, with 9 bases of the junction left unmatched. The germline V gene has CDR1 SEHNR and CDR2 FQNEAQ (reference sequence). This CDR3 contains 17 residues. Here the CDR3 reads CASSSRVIAGGTDTQYF. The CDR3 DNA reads TGTGCCAGCAGCTCCCGGGTGATAGCGGGGGGCACAGATACGCAGTATTTT.

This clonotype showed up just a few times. The CDR3 bases are TGTGCAACCCGGGCAGGTCAAAATGAAAAACTGTTTTTT. Amino acids: CATRAGQNEKLFF. V and J are TRBV10-3 and TRBJ1-4; D is undetermined. Germline CDR1 ENHRY, CDR2 SYGVKD. There are 13 residues in the CDR3.

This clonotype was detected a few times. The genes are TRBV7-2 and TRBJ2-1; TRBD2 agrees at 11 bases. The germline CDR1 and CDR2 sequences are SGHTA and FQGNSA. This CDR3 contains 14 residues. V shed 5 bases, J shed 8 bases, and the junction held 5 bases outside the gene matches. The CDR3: CASSPTSGRYEQFF. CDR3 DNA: TGTGCCAGCAGCCCCACTAGCGGGAGATATGAGCAGTTCTTC.

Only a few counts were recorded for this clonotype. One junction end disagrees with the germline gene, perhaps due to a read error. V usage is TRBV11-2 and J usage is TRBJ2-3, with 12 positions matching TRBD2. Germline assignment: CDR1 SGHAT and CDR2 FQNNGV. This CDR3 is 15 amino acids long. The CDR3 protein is CASSLNGLAGGVSQF. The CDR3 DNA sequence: TGTGCCAGCAGCTTAAATGGCCTAGCGGGAGGGGTATCACAGTTT. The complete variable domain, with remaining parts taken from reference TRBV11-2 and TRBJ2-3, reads EAGVAQSPRYKIIEKRQSVAFWCNPISGHATLYWYQQILGQGPKLLIQFQNNGVVDDSQLPKDRFSAERLKGVDSTLKIQPAKLEDSAVYLCASSLNGLAGGVSQFGPGTRLTVL.

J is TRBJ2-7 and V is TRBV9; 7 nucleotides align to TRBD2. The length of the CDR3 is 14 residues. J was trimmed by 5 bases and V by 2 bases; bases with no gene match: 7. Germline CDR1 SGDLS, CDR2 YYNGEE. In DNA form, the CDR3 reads TGTGCCAGCAGCGTTAGCGGGCCAAGCAACGAGCAGTACTTC. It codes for CASSVSGPSNEQYF.

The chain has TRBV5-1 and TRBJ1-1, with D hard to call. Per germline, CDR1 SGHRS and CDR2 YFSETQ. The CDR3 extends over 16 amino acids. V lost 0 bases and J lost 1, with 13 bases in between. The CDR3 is CASSLVGRAKNTEAFF. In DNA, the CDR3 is TGCGCCAGCAGCTTGGTAGGGCGGGCGAAGAACACTGAAGCTTTCTTT.

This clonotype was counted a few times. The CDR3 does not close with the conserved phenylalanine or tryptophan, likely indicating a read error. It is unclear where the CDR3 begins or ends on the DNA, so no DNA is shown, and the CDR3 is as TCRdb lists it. CDR3: CATSRDLGQLTTSV. The chain joins TRBV15 to TRBJ1-1; TRBD1 is the table's D call, not checked against the DNA. The germline gives CDR1 LNHNV, CDR2 YYDKDF (reference sequence). The CDR3 length equals 14 residues, ends included.

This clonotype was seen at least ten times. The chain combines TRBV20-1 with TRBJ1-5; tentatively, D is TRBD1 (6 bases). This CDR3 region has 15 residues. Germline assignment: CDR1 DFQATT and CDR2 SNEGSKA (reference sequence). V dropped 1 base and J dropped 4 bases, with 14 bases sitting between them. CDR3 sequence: CSARATSQGNQPQHF. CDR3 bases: TGCAGTGCTAGAGCCACTTCGCAGGGGAATCAGCCCCAGCATTTT.